Presented here are 4 T cell receptor beta chains from one specimen sequenced in a study of T cells in Graves' hyperthyroidism and ophthalmopathy. Amplified TCR beta CDR3 regions came from RNA transcripts. HTBI primers were used for first-round RT-PCR of the TCR CDR3. A single record per CDR3 protein comes from TCRdb applying MiXCR to the multiplex PCR reads. The sample carries 450,000 to 650,000 distinct CDR3 sequences, 20% to 25% recorded once. The sequencing sample was made of blood. These receptors originate from a man younger than 35 with Graves' hyperthyroidism.

This clonotype was counted only a few times. A read error is possible here, since a much larger clone lies one base away. This rearrangement joins TRBV6-1 to TRBJ1-1; tentatively, D is TRBD1 (5 bases). Germline V lookup: CDR1 MNHNS, CDR2 SASEGT. The CDR3 has 14 amino acids. V lost 6 bases, J lost 4 bases, and 15 bases lay in between. The chain's CDR3 is CASRALRVSTEAFF. For the CDR3, the DNA is TGTGCCAGCAGGGCCCTCAGGGTGAGCACTGAAGCTTTCTTT.

This clonotype has ten or more counts. This rearrangement joins TRBV7-6 to TRBJ2-2; D ambiguous. V was trimmed by 7 bases and J by 6 bases, leaving 9 bases between them. Germline V gives CDR1 SGHVS, CDR2 FNYEAQ. This CDR3 has 12 residues. CDR3 DNA sequence: TGTGCCAGCACTATGGGTGCCGGGGAGCTGTTTTTT. This sequence encodes CASTMGAGELFF.

This clonotype was observed many times. The chain uses TRBV10-3 and TRBJ2-5; 10 bases line up with TRBD2. CDR1 ENHRY and CDR2 SYGVKD come from the germline V gene. V lost 5 bases, J lost 5 bases, and 11 bases stayed unmatched. CDR3 length: 16 residues. CDR3 loop: CAISPSSGGSSETQYF. CDR3 DNA sequence: TGTGCCATCAGTCCTAGTAGCGGGGGGAGTTCGGAGACCCAGTACTTC.

Ten or more counts support this clonotype. The chain joins TRBV5-1 to TRBJ2-7, with 8 bases identical to TRBD1. The CDR3 length is 15 residues. Germline loops: CDR1 SGHRS, CDR2 YFSETQ. V lost 3 bases, J lost 3 bases, and 8 bases stayed unmatched. The CDR3 here is CASSSLTGDLYEQYF. In DNA form, the CDR3 reads TGCGCCAGCAGCTCCCTGACAGGGGATCTCTACGAGCAGTACTTC. The whole variable domain, remainder taken from reference TRBV5-1 and TRBJ2-7, is KAGVTQTPRYLIKTRGQQVTLSCSPISGHRSVSWYQQTPGQGLQFLFEYFSETQRNKGNFPGRFSGRQFSNSRSEMNVSTLELGDSALYLCASSSLTGDLYEQYFGPGTRLTVT.